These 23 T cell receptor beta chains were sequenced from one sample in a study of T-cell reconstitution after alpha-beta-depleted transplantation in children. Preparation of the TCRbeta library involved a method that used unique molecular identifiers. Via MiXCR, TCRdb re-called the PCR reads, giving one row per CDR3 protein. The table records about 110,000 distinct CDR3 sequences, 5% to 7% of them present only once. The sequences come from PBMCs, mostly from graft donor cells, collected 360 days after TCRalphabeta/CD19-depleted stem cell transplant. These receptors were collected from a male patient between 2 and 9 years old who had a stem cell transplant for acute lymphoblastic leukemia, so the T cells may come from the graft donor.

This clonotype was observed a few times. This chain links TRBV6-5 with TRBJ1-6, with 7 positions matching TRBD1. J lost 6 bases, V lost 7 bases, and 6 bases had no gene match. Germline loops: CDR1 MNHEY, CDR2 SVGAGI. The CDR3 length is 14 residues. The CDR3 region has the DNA TGTGCCAGCAACTCCGGGACAGTTAATTCACCCCTCCACTTT. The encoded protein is CASNSGTVNSPLHF.

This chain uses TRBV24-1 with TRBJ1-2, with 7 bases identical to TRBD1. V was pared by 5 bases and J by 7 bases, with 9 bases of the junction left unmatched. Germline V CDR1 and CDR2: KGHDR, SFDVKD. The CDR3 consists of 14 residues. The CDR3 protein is CATSGPTGNGGYTF. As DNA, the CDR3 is TGTGCCACCAGTGGACCGACAGGGAACGGTGGCTACACCTTC.

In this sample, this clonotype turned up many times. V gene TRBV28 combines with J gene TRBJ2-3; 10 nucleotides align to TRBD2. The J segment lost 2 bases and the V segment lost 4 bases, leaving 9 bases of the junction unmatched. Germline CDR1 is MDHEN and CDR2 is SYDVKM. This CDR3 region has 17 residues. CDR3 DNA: TGTGCCAGCAGTTCCCCGTGGACTAGCGGTCTCACAGATACGCAGTATTTT. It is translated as CASSSPWTSGLTDTQYF.

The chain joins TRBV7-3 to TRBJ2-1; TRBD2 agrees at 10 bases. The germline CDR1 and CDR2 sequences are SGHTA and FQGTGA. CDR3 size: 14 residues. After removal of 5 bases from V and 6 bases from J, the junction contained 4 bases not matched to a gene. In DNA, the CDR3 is TGTGCCAGCAGCCTAGCGGGAGCCCTCAATGAGCAGTTCTTC. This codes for CASSLAGALNEQFF.

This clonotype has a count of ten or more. CDR3 amino acids: CASSSRGGGTDTQYF. The CDR3 nucleotides read TGTGCCAGCAGCTCCCGAGGGGGGGGCACAGATACGCAGTATTTT. The rearrangement joins TRBV7-8 to TRBJ2-3; weak D call: TRBD2 (7 bases). The germline V and J ends were trimmed by 4 bases and 1 base, with 12 bases remaining between them. In germline, CDR1 is SGHVS, CDR2 FQNEAQ. This CDR3 comprises 15 residues. The entire variable domain, with the rest obtained from reference TRBV7-8 and TRBJ2-3, is as follows: GAGVSQSPRYKVAKRGQDVALRCDPISGHVSLFWYQQALGQGPEFLTYFQNEAQLDKSGLPSDRFFAERPEGSVSTLKIQRTQQEDSAVYLCASSSRGGGTDTQYFGPGTRLTVL.

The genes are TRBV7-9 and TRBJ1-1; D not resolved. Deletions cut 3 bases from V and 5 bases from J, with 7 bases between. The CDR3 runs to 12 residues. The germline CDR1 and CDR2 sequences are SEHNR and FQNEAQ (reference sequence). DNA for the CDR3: TGTGCCAGCAGCTTCCGTAGGACTGAAGCTTTCTTT. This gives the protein CASSFRRTEAFF.

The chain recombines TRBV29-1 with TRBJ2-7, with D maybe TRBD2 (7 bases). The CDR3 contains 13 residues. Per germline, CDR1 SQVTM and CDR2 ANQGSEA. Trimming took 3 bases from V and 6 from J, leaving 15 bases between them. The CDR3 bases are TGCAGCGTTGATTTTGGGGGGGCCCCCGAGCAGTACTTC. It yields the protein CSVDFGGAPEQYF.

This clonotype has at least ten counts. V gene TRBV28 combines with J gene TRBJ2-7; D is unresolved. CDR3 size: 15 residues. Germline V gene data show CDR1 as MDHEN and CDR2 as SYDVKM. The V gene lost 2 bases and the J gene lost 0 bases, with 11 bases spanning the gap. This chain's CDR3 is CASSLGPRSSYEQYF. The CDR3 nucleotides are TGTGCCAGCAGTTTAGGGCCCAGAAGCTCCTACGAGCAGTACTTC.

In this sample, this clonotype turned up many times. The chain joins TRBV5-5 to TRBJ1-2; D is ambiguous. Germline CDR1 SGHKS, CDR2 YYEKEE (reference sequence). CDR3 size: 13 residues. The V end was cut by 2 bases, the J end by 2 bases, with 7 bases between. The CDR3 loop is CASSFKLNYGYTF. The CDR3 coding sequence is TGTGCCAGCAGCTTCAAATTAAACTATGGCTACACCTTC.

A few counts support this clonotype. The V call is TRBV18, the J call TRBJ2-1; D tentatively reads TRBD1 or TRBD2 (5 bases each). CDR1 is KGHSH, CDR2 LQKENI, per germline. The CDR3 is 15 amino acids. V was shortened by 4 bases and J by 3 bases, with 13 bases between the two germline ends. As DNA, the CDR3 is TGTGCCAGCTCACTATCCCGGGACGGCTACAATGAGCAGTTCTTC. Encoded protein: CASSLSRDGYNEQFF.

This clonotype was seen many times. The CDR3 spells CASSRALTSGGYNEQFF. CDR3 DNA: TGTGCCAGCAGTCGCGCCCTCACTAGCGGGGGTTACAATGAGCAGTTCTTC. The V and J genes are TRBV6-1 and TRBJ2-1; TRBD2 matches 11 bases. The germline CDR1 and CDR2 sequences are MNHNS and SASEGT. Losses at the gene ends were 5 bases for V and 4 bases for J; bases not matched to a gene: 10. The CDR3 runs 17 residues.

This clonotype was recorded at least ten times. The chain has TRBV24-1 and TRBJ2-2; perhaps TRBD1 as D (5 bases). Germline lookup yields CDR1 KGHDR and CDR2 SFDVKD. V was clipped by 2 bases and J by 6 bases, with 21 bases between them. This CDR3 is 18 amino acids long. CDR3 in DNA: TGTGCCACCAGTGATTACCCGGCCGGGCCAGAAGGGGCCGGGGAGCTGTTTTTT. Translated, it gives CATSDYPAGPEGAGELFF.

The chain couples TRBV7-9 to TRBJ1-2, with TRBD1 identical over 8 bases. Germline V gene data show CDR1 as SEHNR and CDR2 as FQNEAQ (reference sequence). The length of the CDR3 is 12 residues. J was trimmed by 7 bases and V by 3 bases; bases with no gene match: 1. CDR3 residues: CASSLDRVGYTF. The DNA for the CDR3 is TGTGCCAGCAGCTTGGACAGGGTTGGCTACACCTTC. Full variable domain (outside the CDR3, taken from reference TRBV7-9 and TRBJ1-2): DTGVSQNPRHKITKRGQNVTFRCDPISEHNRLYWYRQTLGQGPEFLTYFQNEAQLEKSRLLSDRFSAERPKGSFSTLEIQRTEQGDSAMYLCASSLDRVGYTFGSGTRLTVV.

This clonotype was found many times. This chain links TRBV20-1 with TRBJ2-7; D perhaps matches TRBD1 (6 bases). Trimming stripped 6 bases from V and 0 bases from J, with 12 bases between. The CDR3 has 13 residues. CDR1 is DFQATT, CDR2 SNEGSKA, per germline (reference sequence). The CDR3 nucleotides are TGCAGTGCCCTGCCGGACAGCTCCTACGAGCAGTACTTC. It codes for CSALPDSSYEQYF.

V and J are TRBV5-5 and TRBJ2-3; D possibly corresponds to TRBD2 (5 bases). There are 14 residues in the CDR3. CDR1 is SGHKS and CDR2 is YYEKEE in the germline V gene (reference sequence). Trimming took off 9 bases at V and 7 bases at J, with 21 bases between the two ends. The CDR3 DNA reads TGTGCCATCGGCGGCGGGCTCCTCTGCTATACGCAGTATTTT. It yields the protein CAIGGGLLCYTQYF. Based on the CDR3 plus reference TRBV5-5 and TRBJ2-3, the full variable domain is DAGVTQSPTHLIKTRGQQVTLRCSPISGHKSVSWYQQVLGQGPQFIFQYYEKEERGRGNFPDRFSARQFPNYSSELNVNALLLGDSALYLCAIGGGLLCYTQYFGPGTRLTVL.

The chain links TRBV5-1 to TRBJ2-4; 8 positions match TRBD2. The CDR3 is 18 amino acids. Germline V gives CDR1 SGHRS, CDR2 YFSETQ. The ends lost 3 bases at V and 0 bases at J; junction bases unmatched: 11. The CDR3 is CASSSLISGGLAKNIQYF. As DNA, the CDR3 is TGCGCCAGCAGCTCATTAATAAGCGGGGGCCTAGCCAAAAACATTCAGTACTTC.

CDR3 sequence (DNA): TGCGCCAGCAGCCTCTCTCGTGGCAGGGCTAACTATGGCTACACCTTC. The encoded protein is CASSLSRGRANYGYTF. This chain uses TRBV4-3 with TRBJ1-2; tentatively, D is TRBD1 (5 bases). The CDR3 runs 16 residues. Germline CDR1 is LGHNA and CDR2 is YSLEER. V shed 4 bases and J shed 0 bases, with 15 bases lying between them.

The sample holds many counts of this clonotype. CDR3 amino acids: CASSLDWTSGLETQYF. CDR3 coding DNA: TGTGCCAGCAGCTTAGATTGGACTAGCGGGCTTGAGACCCAGTACTTC. The chain combines TRBV7-2 with TRBJ2-5, with 11 positions matching TRBD2. Germline-derived CDR1 and CDR2 are SGHTA and FQGNSA. Losses at the gene ends were 1 base for V and 5 bases for J; bases not matched to a gene: 6. The CDR3 is made up of 16 amino acids.

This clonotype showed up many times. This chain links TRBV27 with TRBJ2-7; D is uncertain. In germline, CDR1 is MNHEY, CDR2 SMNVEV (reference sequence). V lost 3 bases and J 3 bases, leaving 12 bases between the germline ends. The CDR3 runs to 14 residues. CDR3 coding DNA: TGTGCCAGCAGTTTGGGTAGGGCAAACTACGAGCAGTACTTC. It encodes CASSLGRANYEQYF.

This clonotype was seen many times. CDR3 sequence reads: CASSLNGGNNEQFF. In nucleotides, the CDR3 is TGTGCCAGCAGCTTAAACGGGGGCAACAATGAGCAGTTCTTC. This sequence joins TRBV7-8 and TRBJ2-1, with D perhaps being TRBD1 or TRBD2 (6 bases each). Deletions cut 2 bases from V and 5 bases from J, with 10 bases between. Germline CDR1 reads SGHVS; CDR2 reads FQNEAQ. The CDR3 spans 14 residues.

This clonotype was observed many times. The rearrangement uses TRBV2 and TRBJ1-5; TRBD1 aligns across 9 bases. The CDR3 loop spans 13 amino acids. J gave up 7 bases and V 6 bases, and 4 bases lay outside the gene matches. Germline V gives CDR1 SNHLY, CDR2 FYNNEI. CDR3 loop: CASRGQGKQPQHF. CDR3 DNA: TGTGCCAGCAGGGGACAGGGTAAGCAGCCCCAGCATTTT.

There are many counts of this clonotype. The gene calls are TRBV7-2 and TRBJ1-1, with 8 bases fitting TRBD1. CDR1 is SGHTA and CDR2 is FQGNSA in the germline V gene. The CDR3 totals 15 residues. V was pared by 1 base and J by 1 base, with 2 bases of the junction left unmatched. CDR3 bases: TGTGCCAGCAGCTTAGGGACAGGGAGGAACACTGAAGCTTTCTTT. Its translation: CASSLGTGRNTEAFF.

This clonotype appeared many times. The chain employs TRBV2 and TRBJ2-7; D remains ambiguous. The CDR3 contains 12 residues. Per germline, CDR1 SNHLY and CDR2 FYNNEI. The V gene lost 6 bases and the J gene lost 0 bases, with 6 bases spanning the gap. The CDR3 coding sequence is TGTGCCAGCAGAGGGAACTCCTACGAGCAGTACTTC. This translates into CASRGNSYEQYF.